This T cell receptor beta chain stems from a study of blood T cell repertoires in COVID-19. The CDR3 has 15 amino acids. V was trimmed by 6 bases and J by 6 bases, leaving 21 bases between them. Germline assignment: CDR1 MNHEY and CDR2 SVGEGT. Source study methods: Counts of nucleated cells, estimated from reference gene primer amplification, were obtained. The repertoire was sequenced with immunoSEQ multiplex PCR; TCRdb's copy has only in-frame clones and lacks some. Clonal size and the V and J genes are those of that table, whereas D and trimming came from the DNA. The data hold approximately 330,000 clones, with approximately 87% observed a single time.

This chain links TRBV6-2 or TRBV6-3 with TRBJ2-7; maybe TRBD2 (6 bases). The source material was peripheral blood. The TCR sequence derives from a woman aged 45-65 years with active or convalescent COVID-19. The CDR3 here is CASSPLGRRGSEQYF. CDR3 sequence (DNA): TGTGCCAGCAGCCCCCTAGGGAGGCGGGGTAGCGAGCAGTACTTC.